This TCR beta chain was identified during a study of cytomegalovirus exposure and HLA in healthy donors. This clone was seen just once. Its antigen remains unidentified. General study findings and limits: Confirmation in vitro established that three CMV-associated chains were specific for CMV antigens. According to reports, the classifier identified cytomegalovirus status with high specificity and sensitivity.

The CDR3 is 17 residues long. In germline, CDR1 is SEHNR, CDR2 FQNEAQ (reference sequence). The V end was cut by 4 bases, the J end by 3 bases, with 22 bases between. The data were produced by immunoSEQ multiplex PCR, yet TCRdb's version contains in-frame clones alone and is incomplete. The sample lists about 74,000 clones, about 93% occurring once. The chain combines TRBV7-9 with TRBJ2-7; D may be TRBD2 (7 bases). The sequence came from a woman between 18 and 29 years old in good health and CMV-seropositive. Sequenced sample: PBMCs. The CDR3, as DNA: TGTGCCAGCAGCTCGACCCCGGGAAAGGGGGGGATCTACGAGCAGTACTTC. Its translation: CASSSTPGKGGIYEQYF.